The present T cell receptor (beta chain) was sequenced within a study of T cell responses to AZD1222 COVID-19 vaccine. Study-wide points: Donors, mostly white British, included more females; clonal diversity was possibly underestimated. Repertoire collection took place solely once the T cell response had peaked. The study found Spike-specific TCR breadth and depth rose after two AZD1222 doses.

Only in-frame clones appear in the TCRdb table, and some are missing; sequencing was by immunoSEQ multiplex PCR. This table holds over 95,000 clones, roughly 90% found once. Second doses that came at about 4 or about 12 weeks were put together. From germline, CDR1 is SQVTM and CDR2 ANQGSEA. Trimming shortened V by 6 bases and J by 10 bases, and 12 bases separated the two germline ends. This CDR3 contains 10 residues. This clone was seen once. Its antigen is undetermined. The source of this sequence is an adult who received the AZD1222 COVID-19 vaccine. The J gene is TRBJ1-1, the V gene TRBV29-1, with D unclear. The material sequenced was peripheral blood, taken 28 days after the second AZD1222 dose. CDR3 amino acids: CSVYKSTAFF. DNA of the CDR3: TGCAGCGTCTACAAATCGACAGCTTTCTTT.